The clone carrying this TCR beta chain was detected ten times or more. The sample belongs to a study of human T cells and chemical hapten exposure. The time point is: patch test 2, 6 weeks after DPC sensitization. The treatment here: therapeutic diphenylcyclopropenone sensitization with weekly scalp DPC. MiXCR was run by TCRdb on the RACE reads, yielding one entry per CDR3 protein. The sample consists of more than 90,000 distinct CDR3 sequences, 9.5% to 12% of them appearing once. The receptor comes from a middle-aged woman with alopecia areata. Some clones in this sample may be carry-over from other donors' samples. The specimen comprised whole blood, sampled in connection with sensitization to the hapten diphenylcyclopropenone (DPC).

The CDR3 coding sequence is TGTGCCAGCTCACCGGGACAGGCCAATCAGCCCCAGCATTTT. It is translated as CASSPGQANQPQHF. The rearrangement uses TRBV18 and TRBJ1-5; 8 nucleotides match TRBD1. CDR3 length: 14 residues. In germline, CDR1 is KGHSH, CDR2 LQKENI. V dropped 3 bases and J dropped 3; count of bases not matched to a gene: 1. Combining the CDR3 with reference TRBV18 and TRBJ1-5 gives the whole variable domain NAGVMQNPRHLVRRRGQEARLRCSPMKGHSHVYWYRQLPEEGLKFMVYLQKENIIDESGMPKERFSAEFPKEGPSILRIQQVVRGDSAAYFCASSPGQANQPQHFGDGTRLSIL.